Listed below are T cell receptor beta chains from one sample, sequenced in a study of blood T cell repertoires in COVID-19. The table came from immunoSEQ multiplex PCR; TCRdb's copy has only in-frame clones and leaves some out. The table lists about 250,000 clones, around 88% of them singletons, with 1.2% to 1.5% in the top ten. Sequenced material: peripheral blood. The source of these receptors is a man older than 75 with acute or convalescent COVID-19. The CDR3 runs from the conserved cysteine through the conserved F or W. Each record gives: clone size, J gene, V gene, CDR3 length, D gene, CDR3 DNA, CDR3 protein. D genes are given only for firm matches. Only some rows state a clone size, as once, few, many or a class for expanded clones.

clone_size: .
j_call: TRBJ1-3
v_call: TRBV5-4
cdr3_length: 15
d_call: TRBD1
cdr3_nt: TGTGCCAGCAGCTCTGACAGGGGATACGGAAACACCATATATTTT
cdr3_aa: CASSSDRGYGNTIYF

clone_size: .
j_call: TRBJ1-1
v_call: TRBV7-9
cdr3_length: 16
d_call: TRBD1
cdr3_nt: TGTGCCAGCAGCAACCGGGACAGGGGGCTGAACACTGAAGCTTTCTTT
cdr3_aa: CASSNRDRGLNTEAFF

clone_size: .
j_call: TRBJ2-7
v_call: TRBV2
cdr3_length: 15
d_call: TRBD2
cdr3_nt: TGTGCCAGCAAGTTAGATGGGGGAGGGCCCAACGAGCAGTACTTC
cdr3_aa: CASKLDGGGPNEQYF

clone_size: .
j_call: TRBJ2-2
v_call: TRBV6-5
cdr3_length: 11
d_call: .
cdr3_nt: TGTGCCAGCAGCCGGGCCGGGGAGCTGTTTTTT
cdr3_aa: CASSRAGELFF

clone_size: once
j_call: TRBJ1-5
v_call: TRBV6-1
cdr3_length: 14
d_call: .
cdr3_nt: TGTGCCAGCAACCGACAGGACCCTTCGCAGCCCCAGCATTTT
cdr3_aa: CASNRQDPSQPQHF

clone_size: .
j_call: TRBJ2-7
v_call: TRBV3-1/TRBV3-2
cdr3_length: 15
d_call: TRBD1
cdr3_nt: TGTGCCAGCAGCCCCTACAGGGGTATGTCCTACGAGCAGTACTTC
cdr3_aa: CASSPYRGMSYEQYF

clone_size: .
j_call: TRBJ1-1
v_call: TRBV3-1/TRBV3-2
cdr3_length: 15
d_call: .
cdr3_nt: TGTGCCAGCAGCCAAGATACGCTGTGGAGTACTGAAGCTTTCTTT
cdr3_aa: CASSQDTLWSTEAFF

clone_size: .
j_call: TRBJ1-5
v_call: TRBV11-2
cdr3_length: 15
d_call: TRBD1
cdr3_nt: TGTGCCAGCAGCCTTCGGACAGGGTCGAATCAGCCCCAGCATTTT
cdr3_aa: CASSLRTGSNQPQHF

clone_size: .
j_call: TRBJ2-1
v_call: TRBV7-7
cdr3_length: 15
d_call: TRBD1
cdr3_nt: TGTGCTAGCAGCTTAGCTCTCCAGGGGGTCAATGAGCAGTTCTTC
cdr3_aa: CASSLALQGVNEQFF

clone_size: .
j_call: TRBJ1-5
v_call: TRBV7-2
cdr3_length: 16
d_call: TRBD1
cdr3_nt: TGTGCCAGCAGCTTAGAAAGGGGACAGGGCAATCAGCCCCAGCATTTT
cdr3_aa: CASSLERGQGNQPQHF

clone_size: .
j_call: TRBJ2-1
v_call: TRBV19
cdr3_length: 15
d_call: .
cdr3_nt: TGTGCCAGTAGTATAGTAGGCGGGAATTACAATGAGCAGTTCTTC
cdr3_aa: CASSIVGGNYNEQFF

clone_size: .
j_call: TRBJ2-1
v_call: TRBV6-5
cdr3_length: 16
d_call: .
cdr3_nt: TGTGCCAGCAGTTACCGGGGACACTTCTCCTACAATGAGCAGTTCTTC
cdr3_aa: CASSYRGHFSYNEQFF

clone_size: .
j_call: TRBJ2-2
v_call: TRBV11-3
cdr3_length: 14
d_call: .
cdr3_nt: TGTGCCAGCAGCTGGGGAGCGCTCGCCGGGGAGCTGTTTTTT
cdr3_aa: CASSWGALAGELFF

clone_size: .
j_call: TRBJ2-7
v_call: TRBV28
cdr3_length: 11
d_call: .
cdr3_nt: TGTGCCAGCAGTTTCAGGAACGAGCAGTACTTC
cdr3_aa: CASSFRNEQYF

clone_size: .
j_call: TRBJ1-1
v_call: TRBV28
cdr3_length: 14
d_call: .
cdr3_nt: TGTGCCAGCAGTTTAATAGGTGGGAGAACTGAAGCTTTCTTT
cdr3_aa: CASSLIGGRTEAFF

clone_size: .
j_call: TRBJ1-5
v_call: TRBV2
cdr3_length: 15
d_call: .
cdr3_nt: TGTGCCAGCAGCGTAGATCACTATAGCAATCAGCCCCAGCATTTT
cdr3_aa: CASSVDHYSNQPQHF

clone_size: once
j_call: TRBJ1-1
v_call: TRBV29-1
cdr3_length: 12
d_call: TRBD1
cdr3_nt: TGCAGCGTTGGACAGGGGGCCACTGAAGCTTTCTTT
cdr3_aa: CSVGQGATEAFF

clone_size: .
j_call: TRBJ2-4
v_call: TRBV21-1
cdr3_length: 16
d_call: .
cdr3_nt: TGTGCCAGCAGCAGTCTAGACAGGCTAGCCAAAAACATTCAGTACTTC
cdr3_aa: CASSSLDRLAKNIQYF

clone_size: .
j_call: TRBJ1-4
v_call: TRBV5-1
cdr3_length: 16
d_call: .
cdr3_nt: TGCGCCAGCACCTTCCAATCGGGGGCAACTAATGAAAAACTGTTTTTT
cdr3_aa: CASTFQSGATNEKLFF

clone_size: .
j_call: TRBJ2-3
v_call: TRBV5-5
cdr3_length: 17
d_call: .
cdr3_nt: TGTGCCAGCAGCTTAATCGGTCGGGACACCTCTGCAGATACGCAGTATTTT
cdr3_aa: CASSLIGRDTSADTQYF

clone_size: .
j_call: TRBJ1-2
v_call: TRBV29-1
cdr3_length: 13
d_call: .
cdr3_nt: TGCAGCGTTGAAGGCGCGGGTGACTATGGCTACACCTTC
cdr3_aa: CSVEGAGDYGYTF

clone_size: .
j_call: TRBJ1-5
v_call: TRBV10-3
cdr3_length: 15
d_call: .
cdr3_nt: TGTGCCATCAGCGCTGACAGGCTAGAGGCTCAGCCCCAGCATTTT
cdr3_aa: CAISADRLEAQPQHF

clone_size: .
j_call: TRBJ2-5
v_call: TRBV18
cdr3_length: 17
d_call: .
cdr3_nt: TGTGCCAGCTCACCACCGAACTCGCCGGGAAATCTAGAGACCCAGTACTTC
cdr3_aa: CASSPPNSPGNLETQYF

clone_size: .
j_call: TRBJ2-1
v_call: TRBV19
cdr3_length: 15
d_call: TRBD2
cdr3_nt: TGTGCCAGTAGTATAGCGGGAGGGTCCTACAATGAGCAGTTCTTC
cdr3_aa: CASSIAGGSYNEQFF

clone_size: .
j_call: TRBJ1-5
v_call: TRBV2
cdr3_length: 14
d_call: .
cdr3_nt: TGTGCCAGCAATGGGGTCGCGGGGAATCAGCCCCAGCATTTT
cdr3_aa: CASNGVAGNQPQHF

clone_size: .
j_call: TRBJ2-1
v_call: TRBV11-3
cdr3_length: 14
d_call: TRBD1
cdr3_nt: TGTGCCAGCAGCACGAGACAGGGTTACAATGAGCAGTTCTTC
cdr3_aa: CASSTRQGYNEQFF

clone_size: .
j_call: TRBJ2-7
v_call: TRBV9
cdr3_length: 14
d_call: TRBD1
cdr3_nt: TGTGCCAGCAGCGCCGGGACAGGGAGGCACGAGCAGTACTTC
cdr3_aa: CASSAGTGRHEQYF

clone_size: .
j_call: TRBJ2-1
v_call: TRBV27
cdr3_length: 16
d_call: TRBD2
cdr3_nt: TGTGCCAGCAGTAGACGCGGACTAGCGGGACTAAATGAGCAGTTCTTC
cdr3_aa: CASSRRGLAGLNEQFF

clone_size: .
j_call: TRBJ2-7
v_call: TRBV6-5
cdr3_length: 15
d_call: TRBD1
cdr3_nt: TGTGCCAGCAGCCTTACCGGGACAGGGTCTTACGAGCAGTACTTC
cdr3_aa: CASSLTGTGSYEQYF

clone_size: .
j_call: TRBJ2-1
v_call: TRBV7-2
cdr3_length: 16
d_call: TRBD2
cdr3_nt: TGTGCCAGCAGCTTAGGGGTAGCGGGGATCTACAATGAGCAGTTCTTC
cdr3_aa: CASSLGVAGIYNEQFF

clone_size: .
j_call: TRBJ2-7
v_call: TRBV2
cdr3_length: 15
d_call: TRBD2
cdr3_nt: TGTGCCAGCAGCTTACTAGCGGGAGGGACCTACGAGCAGTACTTC
cdr3_aa: CASSLLAGGTYEQYF

clone_size: .
j_call: TRBJ2-3
v_call: TRBV10-3
cdr3_length: 17
d_call: TRBD2
cdr3_nt: TGTGCCATCAGTTCCTCTACTAGCGGGGGAATCACAGATACGCAGTATTTT
cdr3_aa: CAISSSTSGGITDTQYF

clone_size: .
j_call: TRBJ2-7
v_call: TRBV19
cdr3_length: 15
d_call: TRBD2
cdr3_nt: TGTGCCAGTAGTGCTTATAGCGGGAGTGGGTACGAGCAGTACTTC
cdr3_aa: CASSAYSGSGYEQYF

clone_size: .
j_call: TRBJ2-4
v_call: TRBV19
cdr3_length: 14
d_call: TRBD2
cdr3_nt: TGTGCCAGTAGTATACGGGGGGTCGGAGACATTCAGTACTTC
cdr3_aa: CASSIRGVGDIQYF

clone_size: .
j_call: TRBJ1-2
v_call: TRBV5-1
cdr3_length: 15
d_call: TRBD1
cdr3_nt: TGCGCCAGCAGCGCCGGACAGGGCCAACGCTATGGCTACACCTTC
cdr3_aa: CASSAGQGQRYGYTF

clone_size: .
j_call: TRBJ1-5
v_call: TRBV7-2
cdr3_length: 15
d_call: .
cdr3_nt: TGTGCCAGCAGCTTCCGCGTCAATAGCAATCAGCCCCAGCATTTT
cdr3_aa: CASSFRVNSNQPQHF

clone_size: once
j_call: TRBJ1-4
v_call: TRBV9
cdr3_length: 13
d_call: TRBD1
cdr3_nt: TGTGCCAGCAGCGTAACAGGGGCTGAAAAACTGTTTTTT
cdr3_aa: CASSVTGAEKLFF